The T cell receptor (beta chain) described here comes from a study of cytomegalovirus exposure and HLA in healthy donors. Looking at the study overall: When 398 donors were genotyped, about 80% of them were found to fall in the Caucasian-associated ancestry cluster. Broader study findings: The investigators catalogued 150 to 200 TCR beta chains as cytomegalovirus-associated.

CDR3 length: 14 residues. Germline V gives CDR1 SGHRS, CDR2 YFSETQ. Trimming removed 4 bases from V and 5 bases from J; junction bases left unmatched: 4. For this clone: The target antigen is unknown.

Amplification used 60 Vbeta primers and 13 Jbeta primers. Clones were read by immunoSEQ multiplex PCR, and TCRdb kept only the in-frame ones, dropping some. The table has approximately 270,000 clones, 80% seen once; the top ten hold approximately 0.3%. V is TRBV5-1 and J is TRBJ1-1, with 11 nucleotides matching TRBD1. This TCR derives from a girl under 10 years old in good health and CMV-seronegative. Sequencing was carried out using PBMCs. The CDR3 region is CASSGTGGKTEAFF. The CDR3, as DNA: TGCGCCAGCAGCGGGACAGGGGGTAAAACTGAAGCTTTCTTT.